This T cell receptor beta chain was captured by sequencing in a study of cytomegalovirus exposure and HLA in healthy donors. Study as a whole: In a later analysis, the 130 or so validation repertoires were reported to have used the same platform as the approximately 620 first-cohort repertoires. Overall study findings and caveats: The classifier was said to identify cytomegalovirus status with high specificity and sensitivity. Subsequent analysis showed first-cohort TCR clusters tending to co-occur in some 110 validation repertoires.

On this clone: Its matching antigen is unknown.

Germline V gives CDR1 MNHNS, CDR2 SASEGT. The CDR3 extends over 13 amino acids. V was pared by 5 bases and J by 3 bases, with 11 bases between. Clones were read by immunoSEQ multiplex PCR, and TCRdb kept only the in-frame ones, dropping some. The table includes roughly 250,000 clones, about 90% detected once. While the first cohort had 650 to 850 subjects, the donors belonged to the separate validation cohort of more than 95 subjects. The V and J genes are TRBV6-1 and TRBJ2-7; possibly TRBD2 for D (5 bases). This clonotype originated in a woman aged 25 to 39 in good health and CMV-seropositive. Sequencing was done on a sample of PBMCs. CDR3 amino acids: CASSPPSGYEQYF. In DNA form, the CDR3 reads TGTGCCAGCAGTCCGCCAAGCGGCTACGAGCAGTACTTC.